This TCR beta chain was identified in a study of identifying expanded T cells in peripheral blood. Assay used: immunoSEQ multiplex PCR; TCRdb lists only in-frame clones, some missing. The sample lists fewer than 80,000 clones, around 83% occurring once. Notes on the study in general: Variance in clone template counts between two-week samples significantly increased with total template count across all healthy donors. Technical replicates showed about 1.1 changed clones; two weeks about 16.4; four weeks 19.

Collection occurred without any documented infections or immune events in donors. About this clone: Its specificity is unknown.

In germline, CDR1 is SGHDN, CDR2 FVKESK. The trim removed 1 base at V and 0 bases at J, leaving 7 bases unmatched. This CDR3 is built from 18 residues. This chain uses TRBV14 with TRBJ2-1; the match to TRBD2 covers 9 bases. Sequenced sample: blood. This receptor was taken from a person aged 18 to 70 in good health. This chain's CDR3 is CASSQGIAGVPSYNEQFF. CDR3 in DNA: TGTGCCAGCAGCCAAGGGATAGCGGGAGTCCCCTCCTACAATGAGCAGTTCTTC. Supplemented by reference TRBV14 and TRBJ2-1, the full variable domain reads EAGVTQFPSHSVIEKGQTVTLRCDPISGHDNLYWYRRVMGKEIKFLLHFVKESKQDESGMPNNRFLAERTGGTYSTLKVQPAELEDSGVYFCASSQGIAGVPSYNEQFFGPGTRLTVL.